This TCR beta chain was obtained from a study of blood T cell repertoires in COVID-19. Study in general: COVID-19 samples from acute and convalescent phases originated in the United States, Italy and Spain. The analysed material was cDNA or gDNA that came from T cells, B-cell-depleted T cells, or PBMCs.

Trimming cost V 2 bases and J 12 bases, with 10 bases left between them. The CDR3 covers 12 residues. Germline V lookup: CDR1 MDHEN, CDR2 SYDVKM. Original methodology: Reference gene primer amplification gave nucleated cell count estimates. The assay was immunoSEQ multiplex PCR, and TCRdb's table has in-frame clones only and misses some. V and J calls and clone size are copied from that table; D and trimming were computed from the DNA. The sample has roughly 350,000 clones, less than 85% seen once; the top ten hold under 4%. Material: peripheral blood. This chain uses TRBV28 with TRBJ1-4; no firm D call. The sequence was obtained from a woman aged 18-29 years with acute or convalescent COVID-19. The CDR3 here is CASSLRLQELFF. The CDR3, as DNA: TGTGCCAGCAGTTTAAGGTTGCAGGAACTGTTTTTT.